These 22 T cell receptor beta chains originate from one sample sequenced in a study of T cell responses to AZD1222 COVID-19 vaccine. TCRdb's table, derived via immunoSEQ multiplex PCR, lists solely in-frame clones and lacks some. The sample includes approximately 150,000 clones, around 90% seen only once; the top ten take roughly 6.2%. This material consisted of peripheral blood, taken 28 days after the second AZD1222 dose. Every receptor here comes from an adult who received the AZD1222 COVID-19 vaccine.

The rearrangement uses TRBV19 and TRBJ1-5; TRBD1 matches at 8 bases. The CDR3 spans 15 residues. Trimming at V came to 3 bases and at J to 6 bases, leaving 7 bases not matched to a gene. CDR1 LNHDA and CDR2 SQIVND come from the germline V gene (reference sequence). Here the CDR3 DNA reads TGTGCCAGTAGTATTGGGTCAGGGGGCTTTCAGCCCCAGCATTTT. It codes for CASSIGSGGFQPQHF.

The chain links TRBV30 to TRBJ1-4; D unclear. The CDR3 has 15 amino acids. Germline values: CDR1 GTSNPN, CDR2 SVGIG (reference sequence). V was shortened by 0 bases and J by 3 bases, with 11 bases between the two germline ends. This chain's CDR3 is CAWSVRRGSNEKLFF. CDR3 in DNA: TGTGCCTGGAGTGTAAGAAGAGGGTCTAATGAAAAACTGTTTTTT.

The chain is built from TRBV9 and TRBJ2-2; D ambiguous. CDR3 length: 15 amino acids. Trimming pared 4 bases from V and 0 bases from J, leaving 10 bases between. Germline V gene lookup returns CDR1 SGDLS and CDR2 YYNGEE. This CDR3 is CASSPRDSNTGELFF. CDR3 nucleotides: TGTGCCAGCAGCCCCCGAGACTCGAACACCGGGGAGCTGTTTTTT.

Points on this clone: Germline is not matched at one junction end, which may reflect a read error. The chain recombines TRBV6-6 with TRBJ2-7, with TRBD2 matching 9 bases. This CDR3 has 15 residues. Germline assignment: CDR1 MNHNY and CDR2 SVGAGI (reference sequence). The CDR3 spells CASSNSGLAFYEQYF. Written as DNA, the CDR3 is TGTGCCAGCAGTAACTCGGGACTAGCATTCTACGAGCAGTACTTC.

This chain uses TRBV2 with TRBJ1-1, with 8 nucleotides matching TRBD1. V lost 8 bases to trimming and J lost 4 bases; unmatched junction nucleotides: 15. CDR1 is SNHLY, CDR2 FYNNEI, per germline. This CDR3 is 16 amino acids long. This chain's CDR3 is CASASGQAIFTTEAFF. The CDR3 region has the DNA TGTGCCAGCGCGTCGGGACAGGCTATTTTTACCACTGAAGCTTTCTTT.

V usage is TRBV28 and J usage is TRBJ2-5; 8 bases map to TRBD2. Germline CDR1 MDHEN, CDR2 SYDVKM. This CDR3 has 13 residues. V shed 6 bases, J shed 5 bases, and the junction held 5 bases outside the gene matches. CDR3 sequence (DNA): TGTGCCAGCAGGTTAAGCGGGAGTGAGACCCAGTACTTC. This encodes CASRLSGSETQYF. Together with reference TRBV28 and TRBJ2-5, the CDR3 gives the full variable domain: DVKVTQSSRYLVKRTGEKVFLECVQDMDHENMFWYRQDPGLGLRLIYFSYDVKMKEKGDIPEGYSVSREKKERFSLILESASTNQTSMYLCASRLSGSETQYFGPGTRLLVL.

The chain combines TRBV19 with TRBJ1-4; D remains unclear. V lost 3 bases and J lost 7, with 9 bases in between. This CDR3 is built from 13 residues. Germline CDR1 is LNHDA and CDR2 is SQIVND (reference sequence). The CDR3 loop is CASSMEMSEKLFF. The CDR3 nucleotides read TGTGCCAGTAGTATGGAGATGAGTGAAAAACTGTTTTTT.

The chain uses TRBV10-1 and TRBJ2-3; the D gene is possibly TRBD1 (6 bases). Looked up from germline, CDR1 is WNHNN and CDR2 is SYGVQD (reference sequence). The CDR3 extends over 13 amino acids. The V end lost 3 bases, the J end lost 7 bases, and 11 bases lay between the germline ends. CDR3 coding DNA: TGCGCCAGCAGTGATGAAGGACAGTATACGCAGTATTTT. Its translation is CASSDEGQYTQYF.

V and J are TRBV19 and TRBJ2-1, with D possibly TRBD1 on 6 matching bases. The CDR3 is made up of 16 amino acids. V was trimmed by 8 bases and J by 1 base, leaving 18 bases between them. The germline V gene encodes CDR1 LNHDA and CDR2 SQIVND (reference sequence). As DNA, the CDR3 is TGTGCCAGTGGAGTATCTCTGAGGGGGTCCTACAATGAGCAGTTCTTC. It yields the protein CASGVSLRGSYNEQFF.

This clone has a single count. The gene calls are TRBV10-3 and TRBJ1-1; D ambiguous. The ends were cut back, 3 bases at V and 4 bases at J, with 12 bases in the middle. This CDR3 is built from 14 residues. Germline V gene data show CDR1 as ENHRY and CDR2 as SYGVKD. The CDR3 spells CAISEGLSGTEAFF. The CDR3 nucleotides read TGTGCCATCAGTGAAGGTCTCTCGGGCACTGAAGCTTTCTTT.

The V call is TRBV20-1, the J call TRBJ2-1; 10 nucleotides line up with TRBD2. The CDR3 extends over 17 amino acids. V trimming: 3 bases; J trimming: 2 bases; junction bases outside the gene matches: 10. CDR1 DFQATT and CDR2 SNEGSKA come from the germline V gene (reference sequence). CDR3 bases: TGCAGTGCTAGTAGGCTAGCGGGAGAGAGTACCTACAATGAGCAGTTCTTC. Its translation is CSASRLAGESTYNEQFF.

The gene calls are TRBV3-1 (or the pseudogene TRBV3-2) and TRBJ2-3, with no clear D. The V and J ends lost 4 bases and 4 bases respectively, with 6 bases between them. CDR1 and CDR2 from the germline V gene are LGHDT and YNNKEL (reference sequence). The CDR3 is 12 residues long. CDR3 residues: CASSLAADTQYF. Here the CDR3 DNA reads TGTGCCAGCAGCCTCGCTGCAGATACGCAGTATTTT.

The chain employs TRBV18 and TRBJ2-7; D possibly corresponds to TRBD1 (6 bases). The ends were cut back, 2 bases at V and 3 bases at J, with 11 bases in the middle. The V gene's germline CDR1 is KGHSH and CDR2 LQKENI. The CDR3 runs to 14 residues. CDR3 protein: CASSPVSTGYEQYF. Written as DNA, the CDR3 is TGTGCCAGCTCACCAGTATCGACAGGCTACGAGCAGTACTTC.

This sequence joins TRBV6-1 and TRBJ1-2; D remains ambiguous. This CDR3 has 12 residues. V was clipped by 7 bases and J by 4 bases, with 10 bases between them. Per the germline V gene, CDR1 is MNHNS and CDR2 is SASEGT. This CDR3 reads CASTSNGYGYTF. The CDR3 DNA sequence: TGTGCCAGCACCTCCAACGGCTATGGCTACACCTTC.

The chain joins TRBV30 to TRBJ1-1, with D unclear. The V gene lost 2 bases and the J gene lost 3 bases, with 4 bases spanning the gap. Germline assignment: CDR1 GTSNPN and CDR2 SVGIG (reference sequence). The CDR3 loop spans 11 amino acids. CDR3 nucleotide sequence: TGTGCCTGGAGTATATACACTGAAGCTTTCTTT. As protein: CAWSIYTEAFF.

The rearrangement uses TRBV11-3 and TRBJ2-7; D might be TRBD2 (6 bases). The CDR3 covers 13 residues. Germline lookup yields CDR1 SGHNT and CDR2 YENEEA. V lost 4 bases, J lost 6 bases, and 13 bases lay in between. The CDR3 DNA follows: TGTGCCAGCAGCTGGGGGGACGGTATCGAGCAGTACTTC. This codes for CASSWGDGIEQYF.

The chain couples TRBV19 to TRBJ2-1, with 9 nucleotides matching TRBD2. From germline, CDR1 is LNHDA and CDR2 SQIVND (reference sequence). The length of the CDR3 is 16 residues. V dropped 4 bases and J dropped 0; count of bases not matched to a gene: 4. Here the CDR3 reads CASSTQAGGSYNEQFF. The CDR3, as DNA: TGTGCCAGTAGTACCCAAGCGGGGGGCTCCTACAATGAGCAGTTCTTC.

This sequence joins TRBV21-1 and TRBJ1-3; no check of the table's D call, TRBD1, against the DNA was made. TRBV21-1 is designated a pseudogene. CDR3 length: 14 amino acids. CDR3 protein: CASIPGYSGNTIYF. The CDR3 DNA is TGTGCCAGCATCCCAGGGTACTCTGGAAACACCATATATTTT.

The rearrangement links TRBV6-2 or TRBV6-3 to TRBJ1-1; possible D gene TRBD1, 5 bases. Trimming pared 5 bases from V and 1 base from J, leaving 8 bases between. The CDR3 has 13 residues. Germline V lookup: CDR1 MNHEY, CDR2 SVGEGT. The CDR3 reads CASSIDRNTEAFF. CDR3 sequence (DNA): TGTGCCAGCAGTATAGACAGGAACACTGAAGCTTTCTTT.

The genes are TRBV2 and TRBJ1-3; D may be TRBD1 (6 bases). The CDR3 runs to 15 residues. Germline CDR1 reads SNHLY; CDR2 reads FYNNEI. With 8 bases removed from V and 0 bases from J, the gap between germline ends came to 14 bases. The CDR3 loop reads CASLLGGSSGNTIYF. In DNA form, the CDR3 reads TGTGCCAGCCTCCTAGGGGGTAGCTCTGGAAACACCATATATTTT. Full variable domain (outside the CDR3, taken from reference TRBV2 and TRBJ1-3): EPEVTQTPSHQVTQMGQEVILRCVPISNHLYFYWYRQILGQKVEFLVSFYNNEISEKSEIFDDQFSVERPDGSNFTLKIRSTKLEDSAMYFCASLLGGSSGNTIYFGEGSWLTVV.

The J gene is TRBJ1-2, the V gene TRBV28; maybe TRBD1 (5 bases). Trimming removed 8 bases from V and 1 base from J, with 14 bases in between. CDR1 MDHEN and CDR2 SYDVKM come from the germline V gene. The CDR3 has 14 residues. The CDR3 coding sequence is TGTGCCAGCGCTGAGGTTCAGGGTAACTATGGCTACACCTTC. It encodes CASAEVQGNYGYTF.

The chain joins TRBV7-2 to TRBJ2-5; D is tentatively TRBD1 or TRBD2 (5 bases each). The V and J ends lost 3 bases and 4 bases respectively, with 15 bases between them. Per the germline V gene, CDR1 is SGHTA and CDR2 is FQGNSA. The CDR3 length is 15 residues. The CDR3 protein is CASSFVGRAGETQYF. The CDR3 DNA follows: TGTGCCAGCAGCTTTGTCGGCAGGGCGGGAGAGACCCAGTACTTC.